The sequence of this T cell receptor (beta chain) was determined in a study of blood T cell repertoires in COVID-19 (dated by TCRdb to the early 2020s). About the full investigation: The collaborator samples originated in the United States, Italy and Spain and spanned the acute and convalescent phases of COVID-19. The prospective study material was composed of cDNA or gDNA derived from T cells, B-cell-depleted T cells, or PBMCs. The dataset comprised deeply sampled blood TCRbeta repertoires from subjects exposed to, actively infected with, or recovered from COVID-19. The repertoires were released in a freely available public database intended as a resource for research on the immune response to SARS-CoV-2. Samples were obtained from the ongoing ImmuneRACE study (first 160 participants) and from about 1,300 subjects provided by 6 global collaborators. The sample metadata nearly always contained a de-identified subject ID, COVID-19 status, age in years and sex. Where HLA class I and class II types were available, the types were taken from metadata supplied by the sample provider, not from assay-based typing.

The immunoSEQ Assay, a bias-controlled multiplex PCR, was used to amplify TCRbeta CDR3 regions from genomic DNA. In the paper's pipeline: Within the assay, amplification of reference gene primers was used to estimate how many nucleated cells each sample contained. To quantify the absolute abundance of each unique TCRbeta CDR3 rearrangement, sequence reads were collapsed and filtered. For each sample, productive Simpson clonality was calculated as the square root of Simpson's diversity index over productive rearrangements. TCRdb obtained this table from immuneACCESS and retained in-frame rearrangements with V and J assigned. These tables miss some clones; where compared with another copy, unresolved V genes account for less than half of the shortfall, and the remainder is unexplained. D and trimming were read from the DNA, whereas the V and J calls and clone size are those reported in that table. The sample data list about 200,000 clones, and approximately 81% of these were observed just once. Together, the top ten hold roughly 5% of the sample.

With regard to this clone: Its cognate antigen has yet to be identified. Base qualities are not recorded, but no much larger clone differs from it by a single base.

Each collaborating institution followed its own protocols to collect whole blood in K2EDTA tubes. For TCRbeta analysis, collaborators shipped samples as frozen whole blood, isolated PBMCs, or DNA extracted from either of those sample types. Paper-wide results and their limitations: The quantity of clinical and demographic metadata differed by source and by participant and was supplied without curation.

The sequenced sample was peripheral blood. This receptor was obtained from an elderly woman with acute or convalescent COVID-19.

The CDR3 has the sequence CASILWEGTEAFF. The DNA sequence is given as TGTGCCAGCATTTTATGGGAGGGGACAGAAGCTTTCTTT. The sequence links TRBV25-1 to TRBJ1-1, and perhaps TRBD1 as D gene, on 6 matching bases. Looking up the germline V gene yields CDR1 MGHDK and CDR2 SYGVNS. The junction shows trimming of 7 bases on V and 8 bases on J, plus 17 bases between the germline ends. The CDR3 starts with the cysteine, ends with the phenylalanine, and has 13 residues. Only the CDR3 DNA is retained, 39 bases long and in frame from the first base.